Below, 28 T cell receptor beta chains from the same sample are listed, as sequenced in a study of blood T cell repertoires in COVID-19. Profiled with immunoSEQ multiplex PCR; TCRdb holds only in-frame clones, not every one. Among a few hundred thousand clones listed, nearly 85% were seen once. Sequencing input: peripheral blood. These receptors all stem from a human donor in a cohort sampled during active COVID-19.

The chain is built from TRBV3-1 (or the pseudogene TRBV3-2) and TRBJ2-2; 8 nucleotides agree with TRBD2. J lost 3 bases, V lost 0 bases, and 12 bases had no gene match. Per the germline V gene, CDR1 is LGHDT and CDR2 is YNNKEL (reference sequence). This CDR3 contains 19 residues. CDR3: CASSQDPGGLPRYTGELFF. In DNA, the CDR3 is TGTGCCAGCAGCCAAGATCCGGGAGGGCTCCCTCGATACACCGGGGAGCTGTTTTTT.

The chain is built from TRBV7-3 and TRBJ1-1, with TRBD1 as a possible D gene (6 bases). Germline CDR1 is SGHTA and CDR2 is FQGTGA. The CDR3 totals 13 residues. V was pared by 5 bases and J by 2 bases, with 9 bases between. CDR3 amino acids: CASSLGANTEAFF. CDR3 DNA: TGTGCCAGCAGCCTGGGGGCAAACACTGAAGCTTTCTTT.

CDR3 region: CASSSPRTTSNTGELFF. The CDR3 coding sequence is TGTGCCAGCAGCTCTCCCCGGACTACATCGAACACCGGGGAGCTGTTTTTT. This chain connects TRBV11-3 to TRBJ2-2; D is perhaps TRBD2 (6 bases). V shed 4 bases and J shed 0 bases, with 15 bases lying between them. CDR1 and CDR2 from the germline V gene are SGHNT and YENEEA. This CDR3 has 17 amino acids. The full variable domain, in which reference TRBV11-3 and TRBJ2-2 provide the parts outside the CDR3, is EAGVVQSPRYKIIEKKQPVAFWCNPISGHNTLYWYLQNLGQGPELLIRYENEEAVDDSQLPKDRFSAERLKGVDSTLKIQPAELGDSAVYLCASSSPRTTSNTGELFFGEGSRLTVL.

The chain joins TRBV29-1 to TRBJ1-2; D is unclear. Trimming pared 1 base from V and 8 bases from J, leaving 23 bases between. The CDR3 extends over 16 amino acids. Germline-derived CDR1 and CDR2 are SQVTM and ANQGSEA. As DNA, the CDR3 is TGCAGCGTTGAAGGGTGGCCAGGCGAGCCCGCTCAGGGCTACACCTTC. Amino acids: CSVEGWPGEPAQGYTF.

This clone turned up a few times. The chain links TRBV28 to TRBJ1-5; TRBD1 agrees at 11 bases. Germline lookup yields CDR1 MDHEN and CDR2 SYDVKM. This CDR3 is 15 amino acids long. The V segment lost 6 bases and the J segment 7 bases; nucleotides outside the gene matches: 8. CDR3 amino acids: CASSAGTGGWQPQHF. CDR3 bases: TGTGCCAGCAGCGCCGGGACAGGGGGATGGCAGCCCCAGCATTTT. The entire variable domain, with the rest obtained from reference TRBV28 and TRBJ1-5, is as follows: DVKVTQSSRYLVKRTGEKVFLECVQDMDHENMFWYRQDPGLGLRLIYFSYDVKMKEKGDIPEGYSVSREKKERFSLILESASTNQTSMYLCASSAGTGGWQPQHFGDGTRLSIL.

The chain couples TRBV12-3 or TRBV12-4 to TRBJ1-5; D remains unclear. V lost 5 bases to trimming and J lost 9 bases, with 8 bases between them. The CDR3 is made up of 11 amino acids. The CDR3 DNA follows: TGTGCCAGCAGTCAACTAGGGCCCCAGCATTTT. It is translated as CASSQLGPQHF.

The V gene is TRBV19, the J gene TRBJ2-5, with 13 bases aligning to TRBD2. CDR1 and CDR2 (germline): LNHDA, SQIVND (reference sequence). This CDR3 has 15 amino acids. Trimming removed 6 bases from V and 5 bases from J; junction bases left unmatched: 6. The CDR3 nucleotides read TGTGCCAGTAGCCCTGGGACTAGCGGGATCGAGACCCAGTACTTC. Translating gives CASSPGTSGIETQYF.

The chain employs TRBV11-2 and TRBJ2-3, with TRBD1 matching 12 bases. The CDR3 extends over 17 amino acids. J gave up 8 bases and V 4 bases, and 13 bases lay outside the gene matches. Germline V lookup: CDR1 SGHAT, CDR2 FQNNGV. CDR3 nucleotide sequence: TGTGCCAGCAGCTCGATACTAAGGGACAGGGGGCAGGGTACGCAGTATTTT. Protein: CASSSILRDRGQGTQYF.

CDR3 residues: CASIRTGAPNEKLFF. The CDR3 DNA is TGTGCCAGTATCCGAACAGGGGCTCCAAATGAAAAACTGTTTTTT. The J gene is TRBJ1-4, the V gene TRBV19, with 7 positions matching TRBD1. The trim removed 7 bases at V and 5 bases at J, leaving 10 bases unmatched. Germline CDR1 LNHDA, CDR2 SQIVND (reference sequence). The length of the CDR3 is 15 residues.

The gene calls are TRBV5-1 and TRBJ1-2, with D tentatively TRBD1 (6 bases). This CDR3 spans 12 amino acids. Germline assignment: CDR1 SGHRS and CDR2 YFSETQ. V gave up 3 bases and J gave up 6 bases, with 9 bases separating them. The CDR3 protein is CASSYQGNGYTF. CDR3 DNA: TGCGCCAGCAGCTATCAGGGGAATGGCTACACCTTC.

The V and J genes are TRBV3-1 (or the pseudogene TRBV3-2) and TRBJ2-7; TRBD2 matches 9 bases. The CDR3 covers 15 residues. Germline V lookup: CDR1 LGHDT, CDR2 YNNKEL (reference sequence). Trimming removed 6 bases from V and 5 bases from J; junction bases left unmatched: 11. CDR3 coding DNA: TGTGCCAGCAGTCGCCTCCAAGCGGGAGGCCACGAGCAGTACTTC. Encoded protein: CASSRLQAGGHEQYF.

The CDR3 spells CASVKAGGDQPQHF. CDR3 in DNA: TGTGCCAGCGTCAAAGCAGGGGGAGATCAGCCCCAGCATTTT. The chain carries TRBV6-5 and TRBJ1-5, with 7 bases fitting TRBD1. Germline V gene lookup returns CDR1 MNHEY and CDR2 SVGAGI. After removal of 8 bases from V and 5 bases from J, the junction contained 9 bases not matched to a gene. CDR3 length equals 14 residues.

This clone was seen a few times. The chain links TRBV28 to TRBJ1-1; TRBD1 matches at 8 bases. CDR3 length equals 13 residues. CDR1 is MDHEN and CDR2 is SYDVKM in the germline V gene. The J segment lost 4 bases and the V segment lost 6 bases, leaving 4 bases of the junction unmatched. CDR3 residues: CASSEGQGTEAFF. In DNA, the CDR3 is TGTGCCAGCAGCGAAGGACAGGGCACTGAAGCTTTCTTT. The variable domain in full, with the rest retrieved from reference TRBV28 and TRBJ1-1, is DVKVTQSSRYLVKRTGEKVFLECVQDMDHENMFWYRQDPGLGLRLIYFSYDVKMKEKGDIPEGYSVSREKKERFSLILESASTNQTSMYLCASSEGQGTEAFFGQGTRLTVV.

The V call is TRBV5-1, the J call TRBJ1-1; tentative D call: TRBD1 (5 bases). The CDR3 runs to 16 residues. Trimming removed 4 bases from V and 6 bases from J, with 22 bases in between. Germline V gene data show CDR1 as SGHRS and CDR2 as YFSETQ. In nucleotides, the CDR3 is TGCGCCAGCAGCCCGAGGGGCAGGGAGGATGGTGCTGAAGCTTTCTTT. It codes for CASSPRGREDGAEAFF.

V is TRBV13 and J is TRBJ2-5; D not certain. The CDR3 length is 13 residues. The V end lost 3 bases, the J end lost 4 bases, and 9 bases lay between the germline ends. Germline CDR1 PRHDT, CDR2 FYEKMQ (reference sequence). The CDR3 nucleotides are TGTGCCAGCAGCTTTGAGGTGGGAGAGACCCAGTACTTC. Protein product: CASSFEVGETQYF.

The rearrangement links TRBV11-2 to TRBJ2-4, with 12 bases matching TRBD2. CDR1 is SGHAT and CDR2 is FQNNGV in the germline V gene. CDR3 length: 18 residues. Trimming cost V 4 bases and J 0 bases; bases outside gene matches: 7. The CDR3 is CASSSRTSGTLAKNIQYF. The CDR3 nucleotides are TGTGCCAGCAGCTCCAGGACTAGCGGGACCTTAGCCAAAAACATTCAGTACTTC.

This sequence joins TRBV9 and TRBJ1-4, with D perhaps matching TRBD1 (6 bases). The germline CDR1 and CDR2 sequences are SGDLS and YYNGEE. This CDR3 comprises 14 residues. Trimming removed 0 bases at V and 7 bases at J, with 10 bases between. The CDR3 DNA follows: TGTGCCAGCAGCGTAGAGGGGACATCTGAAAAACTGTTTTTT. Protein product: CASSVEGTSEKLFF.

V is TRBV28 and J is TRBJ1-4; 7 bases are shared with TRBD1. The CDR3 runs 15 residues. V shed 3 bases, J shed 7 bases, and the junction held 8 bases outside the gene matches. From germline, CDR1 is MDHEN and CDR2 SYDVKM. The CDR3 spells CASSFRSWDSEKLFF. In nucleotides, the CDR3 is TGTGCCAGCAGTTTCCGATCCTGGGACAGTGAAAAACTGTTTTTT.

V usage is TRBV15 and J usage is TRBJ1-6; possible D gene TRBD1, 5 bases. V lost 0 bases to trimming and J lost 10 bases, with 13 bases between them. CDR1 is LNHNV, CDR2 YYDKDF, per germline (reference sequence). The CDR3 consists of 15 residues. CDR3 residues: CATSRDLGGESPLHF. In nucleotides, the CDR3 is TGTGCCACCAGCAGAGATCTCGGGGGAGAATCACCCCTCCACTTT.

The chain recombines TRBV6-5 with TRBJ1-3, with D uncertain. Looked up from germline, CDR1 is MNHEY and CDR2 is SVGAGI. V was shortened by 2 bases and J by 4 bases, with 9 bases between the two germline ends. The CDR3 loop spans 14 amino acids. The CDR3 sequence: CASSYAGRGNTIYF. CDR3 nucleotide sequence: TGTGCCAGCAGTTACGCGGGTAGGGGAAACACCATATATTTT.

This clone has more than one count but fewer than ten. The chain couples TRBV19 to TRBJ2-6; 12 bases are a match to TRBD1. Per germline, CDR1 LNHDA and CDR2 SQIVND (reference sequence). The V and J ends lost 3 bases and 3 bases, in that order; junction bases with no gene match: 3. The CDR3 is made up of 17 amino acids. The CDR3 reads CASSIRDRGLGANVLTF. CDR3 in DNA: TGTGCCAGTAGTATCCGGGACAGGGGGCTTGGGGCCAACGTCCTGACTTTC. The full variable domain, with the rest looked up from reference TRBV19 and TRBJ2-6, is DGGITQSPKYLFRKEGQNVTLSCEQNLNHDAMYWYRQDPGQGLRLIYYSQIVNDFQKGDIAEGYSVSREKKESFPLTVTSAQKNPTAFYLCASSIRDRGLGANVLTFGAGSRLTVL.

This rearrangement joins TRBV28 to TRBJ1-4; D might be TRBD1 (5 bases). Germline V lookup: CDR1 MDHEN, CDR2 SYDVKM. The CDR3 is 15 residues long. V was pared by 10 bases and J by 7 bases, with 22 bases between. CDR3 sequence: CAISGGGTLGEKLFF. The DNA of the CDR3 is TGTGCCATCTCCGGGGGGGGGACTCTTGGTGAAAAACTGTTTTTT.

The chain has TRBV5-1 and TRBJ1-2; TRBD1 is a possible D gene (5 bases). Germline CDR1 is SGHRS and CDR2 is YFSETQ. The length of the CDR3 is 14 residues. V was cut by 4 bases and J by 8 bases, with 18 bases left in between. The CDR3 is CASSLQGGGRGYTF. For the CDR3, the DNA is TGCGCCAGCAGCCTGCAGGGAGGAGGTCGGGGCTACACCTTC.

The rearrangement uses TRBV19 and TRBJ2-3, with 10 bases lining up with TRBD2. The V and J ends lost 5 bases and 4 bases, in that order; junction bases with no gene match: 12. Germline V gene data show CDR1 as LNHDA and CDR2 as SQIVND (reference sequence). This CDR3 is 17 amino acids long. DNA of the CDR3: TGTGCCAGTAGTTCTAACCCCCTAGCGGGGGTGGCAGATACGCAGTATTTT. It translates to CASSSNPLAGVADTQYF.

The V gene is TRBV2, the J gene TRBJ1-5; D remains ambiguous. V gave up 6 bases and J gave up 2 bases, with 8 bases separating them. The CDR3 is 13 amino acids. Germline CDR1 and CDR2: SNHLY and FYNNEI. This CDR3 reads CASSPEGNQPQHF. CDR3 nucleotide sequence: TGTGCCAGCAGCCCGGAGGGCAATCAGCCCCAGCATTTT.

Regarding this clone: Other DNA sequences in this sample translate to the same CDR3. The chain joins TRBV27 to TRBJ2-5; the match to TRBD2 covers 11 bases. The V and J ends lost 2 bases and 2 bases, in that order; junction bases with no gene match: 1. From germline, CDR1 is MNHEY and CDR2 SMNVEV (reference sequence). This CDR3 contains 15 residues. The CDR3 loop is CASSLLAGGQETQYF. CDR3 nucleotides: TGTGCCAGCAGTTTACTAGCGGGGGGTCAAGAGACCCAGTACTTC.

The chain joins TRBV5-3 to TRBJ2-3, with D possibly TRBD1 on 6 matching bases. TRBV5-3 is marked as an open reading frame, function uncertain. V gave up 2 bases and J gave up 0 bases, with 16 bases separating them. The CDR3 consists of 17 residues. In nucleotides, the CDR3 is TGTGCCAGAAGCTTTCAACAGGGATATCTAAGCACAGATACGCAGTATTTT. Its translation: CARSFQQGYLSTDTQYF.

The rearrangement joins TRBV29-1 to TRBJ2-3; a weak D match, TRBD1 (5 bases). The CDR3 consists of 15 residues. V was clipped by 7 bases and J by 0 bases, with 17 bases between them. Germline loops: CDR1 SQVTM, CDR2 ANQGSEA. The CDR3 region is CSAVIGVRSTDTQYF. The CDR3 nucleotides are TGCAGCGCTGTTATAGGGGTCCGTAGCACAGATACGCAGTATTTT.